The TCR beta chain described here comes from a study of OX40 agonist ivuxolimab in advanced cancers. Study-wide context: Ivuxolimab was an agonistic, fully human IgG2 monoclonal antibody directed against OX40 (CD134), a costimulatory receptor. Partial responses were achieved by three dose-escalation patients, of whom one had hepatocellular carcinoma and two had cutaneous melanoma. Peripheral TCRbeta sequencing was intended to test whether TCR sequence diversity was altered and clonal T-cell expansion was caused by ivuxolimab. Among the roughly 52 dose-escalation patients, about 20 had hepatocellular carcinoma, 15 or so melanoma, 9 renal cell carcinoma and 9 head and neck cancer. The paper covers the monotherapy dose-escalation part of the phase I ivuxolimab trial, which included N of about 50 patients. Patients were allowed to have had prior anti-PD-1, anti-PD-L1 or anti-CTLA-4 therapy, and less than 45% of the dose-escalation patients had previously received checkpoint inhibitors. Intravenous ivuxolimab was administered to patients every 2 weeks at six dose levels: 0.01, 0.1, 0.3, 1.5, 3 and 10 mg/kg. In the dose-escalation cohort, 70% to 85% of patients were male, and the mean age was approximately 60 years, with a range of roughly 20 to 80. The paper's findings and limits, for the study overall: Antigen specificity was not determined for the clonally expanded peripheral T cells. In the 0.1-3.0 mg/kg groups, partial responders were among the patients with the lowest normalized peripheral clonal expansion, particularly in CD8+ T cells. Low levels of normalized T-cell clonal expansion were also shown by some nonresponding patients. After ivuxolimab, more expanded clones were found on average in CD8+ T cells than in CD4+ T cells. At doses of 0.1 to 3.0 mg/kg, clonal expansion of both CD4+ and CD8+ T cells in blood was seen between baseline and week 6.

V ends up 0 bases short and J 0 bases short, with an unmatched junction base count of 6. CDR1 is given as MNHNS and CDR2 as SASEGT, both from the germline V gene. Including cysteine and phenylalanine, the CDR3 has 18 amino acids. Of all the DNA, just the CDR3 is kept, 54 bases in frame from base 1. Turning to this clone: The clone's antigen remains unknown. One base away there is no much larger clone; base qualities are not given.

Patients with a history of autoimmune disease or receiving systemic immunosuppression were excluded from the trial. Peripheral blood for TCR sequencing was collected from all dose cohorts at baseline, on cycle 4 day 1, and on cycle 7 day 1. Samples were obtained from an open-label, multicenter, first-in-human phase I dose-escalation trial of ivuxolimab. Adults with locally advanced or metastatic melanoma, renal cell carcinoma, hepatocellular carcinoma or head and neck squamous cell carcinoma were enrolled in the trial. Before TCR sequencing, CD4+ and CD8+ T cells were separately sorted from peripheral blood. Genomic DNA was isolated from the sorted cells so that the TCRbeta CDR3 region could be sequenced. TCRbeta CDR3 regions were sequenced using the immunoSEQ Assay. Held by TCRdb, this immuneACCESS table contains in-frame sequences only and omits some clones. Under half of the omission traces to an unresolved V gene where checked; the cause of the rest is unknown. For this sample there are over 65,000 clones; 84% appear just once. The ten largest make up roughly 0.48% of the sample.

Recombination linked TRBV6-1 to TRBJ2-1; 9 bases in between match TRBD2. Sequenced material: CD4+ or CD8+ T cells sorted from blood, taken in a trial of the OX40 agonist ivuxolimab. This sequence originates from an adult with an advanced solid tumor such as melanoma, head and neck, liver or kidney cancer. The DNA is TGTGCCAGCAGTGAAGCGCTTCTTAGCGGGAGCTCCTACAATGAGCAGTTCTTC. Its translation reads: CASSEALLSGSSYNEQFF.